Below are 29 T cell receptor beta chains sequenced from a single sample in a study of T cell responses to AZD1222 COVID-19 vaccine (dated by TCRdb to the early 2020s). The time point label corresponds to: about 28 days (+/-7) after the second vaccine dose. Library creation used the immunoSEQ multiplex PCR assay. TCRdb stores this immuneACCESS table with in-frame sequences only. Part of the clones is absent; in the studies checked, under half of the shortfall reflects unresolved V genes, and no reason is known for the rest. Counted in this sample were about 140,000 clones; more than 70% of them appeared once. The ten largest clones represent approximately 3% of the sample. The sequences come from peripheral blood, collected 28 days after the second AZD1222 dose. Source of these receptors: an adult who received the AZD1222 COVID-19 vaccine.

This clone was detected once. This sequence joins TRBV7-6 and TRBJ1-5; 12 bases match TRBD1. CDR1 is SGHVS and CDR2 is FNYEAQ in the germline V gene. The CDR3 runs to 19 residues. The V gene end was trimmed by 1 base and the J gene end by 4 bases; junction bases not matched to a gene: 11. The CDR3 region is CASSLEGTGGATRNQPQHF. The CDR3 coding sequence is TGTGCCAGCAGCTTAGAGGGGACAGGGGGCGCTACCCGGAATCAGCCCCAGCATTTT.

The chain has TRBV2 and TRBJ1-5, with D possibly being TRBD1 (6 bases). The CDR3 extends over 14 amino acids. In germline, CDR1 is SNHLY, CDR2 FYNNEI. Trimming stripped 6 bases from V and 7 bases from J, with 16 bases between. The chain's CDR3 is CASRGTGFKQPQHF. CDR3 nucleotide sequence: TGTGCCAGCAGGGGAACAGGGTTTAAGCAGCCCCAGCATTTT.

The chain joins TRBV10-3 to TRBJ2-3; 9 nucleotides line up with TRBD2. Unmatched junction bases numbered 13, after V lost 10 bases and J lost 5 bases. Germline-derived CDR1 and CDR2 are ENHRY and SYGVKD. The CDR3 is 15 residues long. The CDR3 is CATGGIAGALDTQYF. CDR3 DNA sequence: TGTGCCACGGGGGGAATAGCGGGGGCCTTAGATACGCAGTATTTT.

This clone has only a few counts. The chain couples TRBV4-3 to TRBJ2-3; 7 bases align to TRBD2. Germline CDR1 reads LGHNA; CDR2 reads YSLEER. The CDR3 spans 22 residues. V trimming: 0 bases; J trimming: 1 base; junction bases outside the gene matches: 22. In nucleotides, the CDR3 is TGCGCCAGCAGCCAAGATTTTGGCCCCGGGCAGGTGGGCGGGGGAGGCACAGATACGCAGTATTTT. It translates to CASSQDFGPGQVGGGGTDTQYF.

The chain is built from TRBV2 and TRBJ1-4; no definite D call. V was pared by 8 bases and J by 0 bases, with 10 bases between. This CDR3 comprises 14 residues. Per the germline V gene, CDR1 is SNHLY and CDR2 is FYNNEI. As DNA, the CDR3 is TGTGCCAGCCGGGCGACGGCAACTAATGAAAAACTGTTTTTT. As protein: CASRATATNEKLFF.

The V call is TRBV12-3 or TRBV12-4, the J call TRBJ1-3, with TRBD1 as a possible D gene (5 bases). The V end lost 8 bases, the J end lost 5 bases, and 13 bases lay between the germline ends. The CDR3 length is 13 residues. CDR3 loop: CASYQGARNTIYF. The CDR3 nucleotides read TGTGCCAGCTATCAGGGAGCGAGAAACACCATATATTTT.

The chain carries TRBV7-9 and TRBJ2-1; 8 nucleotides match TRBD2. The CDR3 spans 16 residues. Germline V lookup: CDR1 SEHNR, CDR2 FQNEAQ (reference sequence). The V and J ends lost 4 bases and 7 bases, in that order; junction bases with no gene match: 12. The CDR3, as DNA: TGTGCCAGCAGCTCCCTTTTCGGGGGGGTAGGTAATGAGCAGTTCTTC. This codes for CASSSLFGGVGNEQFF.

The V call is TRBV19, the J call TRBJ1-4; 11 nucleotides line up with TRBD1. The V gene end was trimmed by 3 bases and the J gene end by 8 bases; junction bases not matched to a gene: 2. Germline assignment: CDR1 LNHDA and CDR2 SQIVND (reference sequence). The CDR3 has 14 amino acids. The CDR3 is CASSIRDRGEKLFF. CDR3 sequence (DNA): TGTGCCAGTAGTATCCGGGACAGGGGGGAAAAACTGTTTTTT. Using reference TRBV19 and TRBJ1-4 for the parts outside the CDR3, the full variable domain is DGGITQSPKYLFRKEGQNVTLSCEQNLNHDAMYWYRQDPGQGLRLIYYSQIVNDFQKGDIAEGYSVSREKKESFPLTVTSAQKNPTAFYLCASSIRDRGEKLFFGSGTQLSVL.

J is TRBJ2-7 and V is TRBV28; D is ambiguous. Germline V CDR1 and CDR2: MDHEN, SYDVKM. Between the trimmed V and J ends, which lost 2 bases and 10 bases, there was a span of 9 bases. The CDR3 is 11 amino acids. The CDR3 DNA is TGTGCCAGCAGTTTAAGGTCAGGTCAGTACTTC. It codes for CASSLRSGQYF. Drawing the rest from reference TRBV28 and TRBJ2-7, the complete variable domain is DVKVTQSSRYLVKRTGEKVFLECVQDMDHENMFWYRQDPGLGLRLIYFSYDVKMKEKGDIPEGYSVSREKKERFSLILESASTNQTSMYLCASSLRSGQYFGPGTRLTVT.

Written as DNA, the CDR3 is TGCAGCGTTGCTCGGCGGGAGCTCTATGGCTACACCTTC. It translates to CSVARRELYGYTF. V gene TRBV29-1 combines with J gene TRBJ1-2, with no clear D. V was trimmed by 4 bases and J by 4 bases, leaving 13 bases between them. This CDR3 has 13 amino acids. The germline gives CDR1 SQVTM, CDR2 ANQGSEA.

Details on this clone: This sample includes further DNA sequences coding for the same CDR3. The chain uses TRBV29-1 and TRBJ1-5; TRBD1 might be the D (5 bases). The CDR3 contains 12 residues. The V end was cut by 6 bases, the J end by 0 bases, with 6 bases between. Germline lookup yields CDR1 SQVTM and CDR2 ANQGSEA. Written as DNA, the CDR3 is TGCAGCGTCAGGGATAGCAATCAGCCCCAGCATTTT. Protein product: CSVRDSNQPQHF.

V and J are TRBV12-2 and TRBJ1-5. TRBV12-2 is recorded as a pseudogene. The CDR3 length is 19 residues. The CDR3 protein is CASRLGPTGERHSNQPQHF. The CDR3 coding sequence is TGTGCAAGTCGCTTAGGACCTACGGGAGAGCGACATAGCAATCAGCCCCAGCATTTT.

V usage is TRBV7-9 and J usage is TRBJ2-1; unclear D gene. The CDR3 is made up of 14 amino acids. V dropped 2 bases and J dropped 1 base, with 6 bases sitting between them. Germline loops: CDR1 SEHNR, CDR2 FQNEAQ (reference sequence). CDR3 nucleotide sequence: TGTGCCAGCAGCTTAACTAAGTCCTACAATGAGCAGTTCTTC. Translated: CASSLTKSYNEQFF.

The chain recombines TRBV6-5 with TRBJ2-7; D is uncertain. CDR1 is MNHEY, CDR2 SVGAGI, per germline. Trimming shortened V by 7 bases and J by 2 bases, and 18 bases separated the two germline ends. The CDR3 runs 15 residues. In DNA form, the CDR3 reads TGTGCCAGCATACGGACGAATACGGCCCCCTACGAGCAGTACTTC. Translated, it gives CASIRTNTAPYEQYF.

The chain couples TRBV9 to TRBJ1-2; 12 bases agree with TRBD1. Germline CDR1 reads SGDLS; CDR2 reads YYNGEE. The CDR3 runs 17 residues. Trimming at V came to 0 bases and at J to 3 bases, leaving 6 bases not matched to a gene. In DNA form, the CDR3 reads TGTGCCAGCAGCGTAGGGGGACAGGGGGCTCTTTACTATGGCTACACCTTC. It specifies CASSVGGQGALYYGYTF.

This clone has just one count. The J gene is TRBJ2-3, the V gene TRBV11-2; TRBD2 agrees at 9 bases. The CDR3 totals 15 residues. V lost 2 bases to trimming and J lost 5 bases; unmatched junction nucleotides: 5. CDR1 is SGHAT, CDR2 FQNNGV, per germline. The CDR3 DNA reads TGTGCCAGCAGCTTACGCGGGGGGGCGGGAGATACGCAGTATTTT. Its protein product is CASSLRGGAGDTQYF.

The rearrangement uses TRBV28 and TRBJ2-4, with D perhaps matching TRBD2 (7 bases). The CDR3 spans 15 residues. The V gene lost 5 bases and the J gene lost 9 bases, with 20 bases spanning the gap. Per germline, CDR1 MDHEN and CDR2 SYDVKM. For the CDR3, the DNA is TGTGCCAGCAGTCCTAAACCGGGGGGCCGAGGCATTCAGTACTTC. Its translation is CASSPKPGGRGIQYF.

This clone appeared a few times. The chain links TRBV7-3 to TRBJ2-5; unclear D gene. Germline V CDR1 and CDR2: SGHTA, FQGTGA. V was pared by 5 bases and J by 2 bases, with 6 bases between. The CDR3 extends over 12 amino acids. The CDR3 nucleotides read TGTGCCAGCAGCCAGGATCAAGAGACCCAGTACTTC. This sequence encodes CASSQDQETQYF.

Concerning this clone itself: A junction end diverges from the germline sequence, so it may reflect a read error. The gene calls are TRBV7-2 and TRBJ1-2, with TRBD1 matching over 7 bases. Germline assignment: CDR1 SGHTA and CDR2 FQGNSA. The CDR3 contains 14 residues. The CDR3 DNA reads as TGCGCCAGCAGCTTATCAGGGGGTGGATATGGCTACACCTTC. Protein sequence: CASSLSGGGYGYTF.

This clone appeared a single time. The J gene is TRBJ2-5, the V gene TRBV27; D may be TRBD2 (5 bases). CDR3 size: 16 residues. The germline V gene has CDR1 MNHEY and CDR2 SMNVEV (reference sequence). Trimming left V 4 bases short and J 5 bases short, with 20 bases between. The CDR3 nucleotides read TGTGCCAGCAGTTCGGCCCCGGGAAGGGCCCGTGAGACCCAGTACTTC. Its protein is CASSSAPGRARETQYF.

The J gene is TRBJ2-7, the V gene TRBV5-4; TRBD1 matches 7 bases. Germline assignment: CDR1 SGHNT and CDR2 YYREEE (reference sequence). Unmatched junction bases numbered 11, after V lost 4 bases and J lost 7 bases. The CDR3 loop spans 14 amino acids. The CDR3 DNA sequence: TGTGCCAGCAGCCCCGGACAGGACGTGAGAGAGCAGTACTTC. Its translation: CASSPGQDVREQYF. The whole variable domain, filled in from reference TRBV5-4 and TRBJ2-7, reads ETGVTQSPTHLIKTRGQQVTLRCSSQSGHNTVSWYQQALGQGPQFIFQYYREEENGRGNFPPRFSGLQFPNYSSELNVNALELDDSALYLCASSPGQDVREQYFGPGTRLTVT.

The chain carries TRBV20-1 and TRBJ2-7, with no clear D. From germline, CDR1 is DFQATT and CDR2 SNEGSKA (reference sequence). This CDR3 has 11 amino acids. The V and J ends lost 3 bases and 4 bases respectively, with 7 bases between them. In DNA, the CDR3 is TGCAGTGCTAGTTGGAAATACGAGCAGTACTTC. Translation gives CSASWKYEQYF.

The V gene is TRBV6-5, the J gene TRBJ1-1, with D possibly being TRBD1 (5 bases). V lost 5 bases and J 4 bases, leaving 8 bases between the germline ends. This CDR3 has 12 amino acids. Germline V CDR1 and CDR2: MNHEY, SVGAGI. The CDR3 sequence: CASSHDSTEAFF. CDR3 DNA sequence: TGTGCCAGCAGTCATGACAGCACTGAAGCTTTCTTT.

The chain uses TRBV11-2 and TRBJ2-5; TRBD1 is a possible D gene (5 bases). The V gene lost 0 bases and the J gene lost 5 bases, with 13 bases spanning the gap. CDR3 length: 15 amino acids. CDR1 and CDR2 (germline): SGHAT, FQNNGV. The CDR3 region has the DNA TGTGCCAGCAGCTTAGATGGAGCCAAGGGGGAGACCCAGTACTTC. Translated: CASSLDGAKGETQYF.

The chain employs TRBV7-9 and TRBJ2-1; TRBD1 aligns across 8 bases. The ends lost 2 bases at V and 0 bases at J; junction bases unmatched: 6. This CDR3 has 17 residues. CDR1 is SEHNR, CDR2 FQNEAQ, per germline (reference sequence). CDR3 protein: CASSLLPGQGSYNEQFF. CDR3 sequence (DNA): TGTGCCAGCAGCTTACTACCCGGACAGGGCTCCTACAATGAGCAGTTCTTC.

The chain carries TRBV29-1 and TRBJ2-7; D ambiguous. The V gene's germline CDR1 is SQVTM and CDR2 ANQGSEA. The V end lost 5 bases, the J end lost 2 bases, and 10 bases lay between the germline ends. There are 12 residues in the CDR3. The CDR3 nucleotides read TGCAGCGTTACGGCCGGACCCTACGAGCAGTACTTC. Protein sequence: CSVTAGPYEQYF.

This chain links TRBV6-2 or TRBV6-3 with TRBJ2-5, with a tentative D call TRBD2 (7 bases). Gene TRBJ2-7 matches the end of the DNA better, so the J call may be wrong. The V gene's germline CDR1 is MNHEY and CDR2 SVGEGT. This CDR3 spans 13 amino acids. The CDR3 spells CASSAGAGYEQYF. CDR3 bases: TGTGCCAGCAGTGCGGGGGCCGGATACGAGCAGTACTTC.

The chain joins TRBV2 to TRBJ1-5; D not resolved. The V and J ends lost 2 bases and 3 bases respectively, with 8 bases between them. Germline CDR1 reads SNHLY; CDR2 reads FYNNEI. There are 14 residues in the CDR3. CDR3 loop: CASSEISVNQPQHF. The CDR3 bases are TGTGCCAGCAGTGAAATTTCAGTCAATCAGCCCCAGCATTTT. The full variable domain, rest sourced from reference TRBV2 and TRBJ1-5, is EPEVTQTPSHQVTQMGQEVILRCVPISNHLYFYWYRQILGQKVEFLVSFYNNEISEKSEIFDDQFSVERPDGSNFTLKIRSTKLEDSAMYFCASSEISVNQPQHFGDGTRLSIL.

There are a few counts of this clone. CDR3 sequence: CASSLAGDSYNEQFF. The CDR3 DNA sequence: TGTGCCAGCAGCTTAGCGGGGGACTCCTACAATGAGCAGTTCTTC. This chain links TRBV7-2 with TRBJ2-1; D is possibly TRBD1 or TRBD2 (5 bases each). V lost 0 bases, J lost 0 bases, and 6 bases lay in between. The CDR3 sequence is 15 residues long. Germline V gene lookup returns CDR1 SGHTA and CDR2 FQGNSA.